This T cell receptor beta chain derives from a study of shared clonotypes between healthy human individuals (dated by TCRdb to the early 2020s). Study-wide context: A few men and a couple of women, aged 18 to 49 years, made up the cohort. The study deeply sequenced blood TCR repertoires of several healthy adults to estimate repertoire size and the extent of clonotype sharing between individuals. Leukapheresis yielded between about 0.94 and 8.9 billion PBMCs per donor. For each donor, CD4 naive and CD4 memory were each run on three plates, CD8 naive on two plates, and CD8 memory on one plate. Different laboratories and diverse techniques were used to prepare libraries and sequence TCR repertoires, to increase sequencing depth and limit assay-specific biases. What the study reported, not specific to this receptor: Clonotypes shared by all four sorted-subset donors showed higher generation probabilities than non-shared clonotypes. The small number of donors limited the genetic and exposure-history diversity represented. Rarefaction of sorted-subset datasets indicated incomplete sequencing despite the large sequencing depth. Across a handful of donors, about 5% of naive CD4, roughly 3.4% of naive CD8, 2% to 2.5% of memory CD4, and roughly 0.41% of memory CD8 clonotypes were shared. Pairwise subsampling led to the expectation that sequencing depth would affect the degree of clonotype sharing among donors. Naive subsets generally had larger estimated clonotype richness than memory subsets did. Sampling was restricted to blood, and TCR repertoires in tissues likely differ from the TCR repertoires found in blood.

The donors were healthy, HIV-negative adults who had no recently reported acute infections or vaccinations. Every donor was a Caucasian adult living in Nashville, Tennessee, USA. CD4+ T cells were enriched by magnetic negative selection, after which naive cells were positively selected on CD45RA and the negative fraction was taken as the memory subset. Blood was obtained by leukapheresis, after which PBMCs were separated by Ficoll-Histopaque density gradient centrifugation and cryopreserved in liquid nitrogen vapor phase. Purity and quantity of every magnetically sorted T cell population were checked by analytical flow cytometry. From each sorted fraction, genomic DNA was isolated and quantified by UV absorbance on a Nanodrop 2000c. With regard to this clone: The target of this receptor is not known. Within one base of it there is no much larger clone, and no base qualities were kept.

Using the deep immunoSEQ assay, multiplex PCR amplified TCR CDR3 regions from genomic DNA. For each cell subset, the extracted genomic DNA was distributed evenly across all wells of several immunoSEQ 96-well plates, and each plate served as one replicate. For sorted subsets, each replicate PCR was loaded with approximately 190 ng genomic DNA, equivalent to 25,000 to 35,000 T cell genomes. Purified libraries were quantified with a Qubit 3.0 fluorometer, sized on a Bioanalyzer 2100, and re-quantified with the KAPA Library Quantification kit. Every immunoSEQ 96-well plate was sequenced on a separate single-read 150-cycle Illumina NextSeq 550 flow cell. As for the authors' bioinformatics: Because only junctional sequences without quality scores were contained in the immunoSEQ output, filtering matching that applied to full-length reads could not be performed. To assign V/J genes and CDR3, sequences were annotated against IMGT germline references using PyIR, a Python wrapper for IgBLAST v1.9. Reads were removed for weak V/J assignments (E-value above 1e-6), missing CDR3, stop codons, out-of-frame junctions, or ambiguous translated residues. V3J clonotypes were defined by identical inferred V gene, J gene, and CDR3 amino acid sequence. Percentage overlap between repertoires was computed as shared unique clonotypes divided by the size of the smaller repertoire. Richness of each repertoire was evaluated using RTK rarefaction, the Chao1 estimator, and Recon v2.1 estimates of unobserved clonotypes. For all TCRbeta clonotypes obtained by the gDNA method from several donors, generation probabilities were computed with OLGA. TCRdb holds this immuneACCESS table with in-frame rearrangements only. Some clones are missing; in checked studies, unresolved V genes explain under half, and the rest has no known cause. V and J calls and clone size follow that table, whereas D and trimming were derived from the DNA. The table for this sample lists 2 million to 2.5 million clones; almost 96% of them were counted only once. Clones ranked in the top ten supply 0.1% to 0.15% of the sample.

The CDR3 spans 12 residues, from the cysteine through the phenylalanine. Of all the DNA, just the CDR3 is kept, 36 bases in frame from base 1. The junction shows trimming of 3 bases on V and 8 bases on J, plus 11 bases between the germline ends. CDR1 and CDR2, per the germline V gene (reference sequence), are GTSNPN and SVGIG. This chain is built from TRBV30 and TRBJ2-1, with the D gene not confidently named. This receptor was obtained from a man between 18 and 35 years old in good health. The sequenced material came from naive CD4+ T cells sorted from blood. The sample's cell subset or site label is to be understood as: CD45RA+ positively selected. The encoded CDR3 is CAWRDGRDEQFF. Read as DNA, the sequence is TGTGCCTGGAGGGACGGTAGGGATGAGCAGTTCTTC.